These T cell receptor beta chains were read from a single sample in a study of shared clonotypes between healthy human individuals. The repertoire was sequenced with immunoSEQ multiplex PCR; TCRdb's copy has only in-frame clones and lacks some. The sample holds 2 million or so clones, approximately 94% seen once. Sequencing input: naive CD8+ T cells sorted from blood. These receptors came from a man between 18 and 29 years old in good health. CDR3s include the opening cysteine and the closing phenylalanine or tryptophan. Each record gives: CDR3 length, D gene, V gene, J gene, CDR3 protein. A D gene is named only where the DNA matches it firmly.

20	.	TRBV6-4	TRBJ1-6	CASSGPAGSTPSSYNSPLHF
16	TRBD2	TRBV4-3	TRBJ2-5	CASSQDRASGEVTQYF
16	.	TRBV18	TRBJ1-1	CASSPLIVGDYTEAFF
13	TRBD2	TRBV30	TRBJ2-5	CAWALAYQETQYF
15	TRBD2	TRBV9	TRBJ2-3	CASSFTSGSTDTQYF
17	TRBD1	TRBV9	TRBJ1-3	CASSEGDRDEEENTIYF
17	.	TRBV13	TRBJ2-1	CASSLGTEGDSYNEQFF
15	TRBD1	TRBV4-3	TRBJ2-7	CASSQDGQGANEQYF
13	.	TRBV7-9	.	CASSVASSYEQYF
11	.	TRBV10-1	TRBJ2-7	CASSEGNEQYF
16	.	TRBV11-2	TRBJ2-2	CASSLVGQVNTGELFF
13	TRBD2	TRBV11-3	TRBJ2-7	CASSLTSGGEQYF
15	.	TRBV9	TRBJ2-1	CASSVERNVLNEQFF
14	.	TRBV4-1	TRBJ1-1	CASSHAGRNTEAFF
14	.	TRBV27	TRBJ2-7	CASSLAGITYEQYF
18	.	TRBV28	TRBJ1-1	CASSLFLDSLAMDTEAFF
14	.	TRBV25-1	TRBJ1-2	CASSTTGFAYGYTF
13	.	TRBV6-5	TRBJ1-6	CASRGHENSPLHF
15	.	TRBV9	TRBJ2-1	CASSVWNSPYNEQFF
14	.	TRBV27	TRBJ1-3	CASSPVSSGNTIYF
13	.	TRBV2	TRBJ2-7	CASSESEAYEQYF
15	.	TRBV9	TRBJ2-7	CASSPYRDGTYEQYF
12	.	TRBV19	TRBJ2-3	CASSMVPDTQYF
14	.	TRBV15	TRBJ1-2	CATSGGGGGYGYTF
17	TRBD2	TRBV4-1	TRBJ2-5	CASSQGVAGGHWETQYF
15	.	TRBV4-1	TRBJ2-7	CASSQDLGVDYEQYF
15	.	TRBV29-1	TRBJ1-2	CSVEDAGARLYGYTF
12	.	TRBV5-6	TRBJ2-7	CASSAYSGEQYF
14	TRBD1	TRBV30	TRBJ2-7	CAWSTGTGGYEQYF
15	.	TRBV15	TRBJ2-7	CATSRGDRPDYEQYF
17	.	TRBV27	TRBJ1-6	CASSLYAASSYNSPLHF
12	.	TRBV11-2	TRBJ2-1	CASSRGFGEQFF